This T cell receptor beta chain emerged from a study of metastatic and nonmetastatic thyroid tumors. Study-wide background: From malignant and benign thyroid patients, repertoires in blood and in tumor or nodule tissue were compared. General study findings and limits: Benign nodules were reported to have significantly lower TCR beta diversity than malignant thyroid tumors, in blood and tumor.

Per the authors' pipeline: It was from CDR3 differences across clinicopathological groups that a distant-metastasis classifier for papillary thyroid cancer was built. TCRdb re-clonotyped the PCR reads via MiXCR. These V and J calls originate from TCRdb's pipeline instead of the authors' own analysis. This table holds 35,000 to 40,000 clones, around 16% found once. CDR1 and CDR2 (germline): SGHNT, YYREEE (reference sequence). V lost 4 bases and J lost 10, with 18 bases in between. The CDR3 is 14 residues long. As to this clone: Its antigen is still unknown. Just one base apart from a much larger clone, this may be a read error. The same CDR3 is also encoded by other DNA sequences in this sample.

Thyroid surgery was performed in patients who had received no treatment beforehand. Sequencing input: tumor tissue. This sequence joins TRBV5-4 and TRBJ2-4; D is possibly TRBD2 (5 bases). The sequence was obtained from a female donor with papillary thyroid cancer or a benign thyroid nodule (not recorded which). Some clones in this sample may be carry-over from other donors' samples. The CDR3, as DNA: TGTGCCAGCAGCCCCGAGGCGAGCGAGGGAATTCAGTACTTC. It specifies CASSPEASEGIQYF.